This TCR beta chain was sequenced during a study of cytomegalovirus exposure and HLA in healthy donors. There are 12 residues in the CDR3. Germline CDR1 reads LGHNA; CDR2 reads YSLEER. Deletions cut 11 bases from V and 7 bases from J, with 17 bases between. The table lists this clone with a count of one. The PCR made use of 60 Vbeta and 13 Jbeta primers. The method was immunoSEQ multiplex PCR; TCRdb's version includes in-frame clones alone and lacks a portion of them. The table lists over 70,000 clones, 70% of them singletons. This sequence originates from a woman aged 45-65 years in good health and CMV-seropositive. The gene calls are TRBV4-3 and TRBJ2-5; the D gene is possibly TRBD1 (6 bases). The sequencing input was PBMCs. The CDR3 nucleotides are TGCGCCCTCCGAAGGGGGATTGGGACCCAGTACTTC. Translating gives CALRRGIGTQYF.